A single sample is the source of the 29 T cell receptor beta chains below, sequenced in a study of TIL therapy for anti-PD-1-resistant metastatic lung cancer (dated by TCRdb to the early 2020s). The immunoSEQ v3 hsTCRB kit was used to amplify TCR beta CDR3 regions from genomic DNA through bias-controlled multiplex PCR. As stored in TCRdb, this immuneACCESS dataset retains in-frame rearrangements with V and J assigned. A fraction of the clones does not appear; measured against another copy, unresolved V genes explain less than half of the discrepancy, and the remainder lacks a known reason. This sample comprises 36,000 or so clones, over 70% of them detected only once. 4.5% to 6% of the sample is in the top ten clones. The time point tag for this specimen amounts to: pre-treatment sample, taken before nivolumab and TIL therapy. Sequenced material: blood, taken at baseline. Receptors were obtained from a person aged 25-85 years with non-small cell lung cancer.

V gene TRBV23-1 combines with J gene TRBJ2-4, with D possibly matching TRBD1 (6 bases). TRBV23-1 is assigned to the ORF class and has an uncertain function. V was shortened by 3 bases and J by 7 bases, with 22 bases between the two germline ends. This CDR3 comprises 17 residues. Here the CDR3 reads CASSQTWGPIRGNIQYF. CDR3 DNA: TGCGCCAGCAGTCAGACGTGGGGGCCAATCAGGGGTAACATTCAGTACTTC.

This rearrangement joins TRBV7-3 to TRBJ2-3; TRBD2 matches 9 bases. Germline CDR1 and CDR2: SGHTA and FQGTGA. This CDR3 is 15 amino acids long. V lost 3 bases to trimming and J lost 2 bases; unmatched junction nucleotides: 3. CDR3 loop: CASSFAGGNTDTQYF. CDR3 DNA: TGTGCCAGCAGCTTTGCGGGGGGGAACACAGATACGCAGTATTTT.

The genes are TRBV28 and TRBJ2-1, with 12 bases identical to TRBD1. The CDR3 extends over 16 amino acids. Trimming took 3 bases from V and 7 from J; bases not matched to a gene: 7. Germline CDR1 reads MDHEN; CDR2 reads SYDVKM. In DNA, the CDR3 is TGTGCCAGCAGTTTGGGGGGACAGGGGGCATGGAATGAGCAGTTCTTC. As protein: CASSLGGQGAWNEQFF.

CDR3 DNA sequence: TGCAGCGTGAGGGGACAGGGTCAGGATACGCAGTATTTT. It is translated as CSVRGQGQDTQYF. The chain recombines TRBV29-1 with TRBJ2-3; TRBD1 matches 9 bases. V lost 6 bases and J lost 6; bases outside the gene matches: 7. This CDR3 has 13 amino acids. Germline V gene sequence: CDR1 SQVTM, CDR2 ANQGSEA.

V gene TRBV18 combines with J gene TRBJ1-5; 11 nucleotides align to TRBD1. Trimming at V came to 4 bases and at J to 6 bases, leaving 8 bases not matched to a gene. Germline-derived CDR1 and CDR2 are KGHSH and LQKENI. CDR3 length: 16 amino acids. CDR3 DNA: TGTGCCAGCTCACTGGTCCAGGACAGGGGGCTTCAGCCCCAGCATTTT. Protein product: CASSLVQDRGLQPQHF.

The chain uses TRBV5-4 and TRBJ1-4; 9 positions agree with TRBD1. J was trimmed by 0 bases and V by 5 bases; bases with no gene match: 11. Germline CDR1 and CDR2: SGHNT and YYREEE (reference sequence). The CDR3 runs to 18 residues. The CDR3 spells CASRPGQGFFSTNEKLFF. The CDR3 DNA follows: TGTGCCAGCAGACCGGGACAGGGATTTTTTTCAACTAATGAAAAACTGTTTTTT.

A few counts support this clone. The V and J genes are TRBV28 and TRBJ2-5, with D hard to call. V was trimmed by 3 bases and J by 5 bases, leaving 4 bases between them. Germline CDR1 MDHEN, CDR2 SYDVKM. This CDR3 region has 11 residues. DNA of the CDR3: TGTGCCAGCAGTTTTGAGGAGACCCAGTACTTC. This codes for CASSFEETQYF.

Concerning this clone: The junction does not match germline at one end; this may be a read error. The chain uses TRBV20-1 and TRBJ2-1; D gene ambiguous. The CDR3 covers 11 residues. CDR1 DFQATT and CDR2 SNEGSKA come from the germline V gene (reference sequence). The CDR3 spells CSAGDSVLQFF. The CDR3, as DNA: TGCAGTGCTGGAGACTCCGTTCTCCAGTTCTTC.

The CDR3: CASSLHRQQETQYF. CDR3 nucleotide sequence: TGTGCCAGCAGCCTACATAGACAGCAAGAGACCCAGTACTTC. This chain connects TRBV7-2 to TRBJ2-5; tentative D call: TRBD1 (5 bases). The CDR3 is 14 residues long. Germline V gene sequence: CDR1 SGHTA, CDR2 FQGNSA. Trimming left V 5 bases short and J 2 bases short, with 12 bases between.

This chain links TRBV19 with TRBJ1-2; 10 bases align to TRBD1. Germline CDR1 reads LNHDA; CDR2 reads SQIVND (reference sequence). CDR3 length: 15 amino acids. The trim removed 5 bases at V and 4 bases at J, leaving 7 bases unmatched. The CDR3, as DNA: TGTGCCAGTAGTGCCGACAGGGGGCGCGTCTATGGCTACACCTTC. Amino acid sequence: CASSADRGRVYGYTF. The full variable domain, its missing parts supplied by reference TRBV19 and TRBJ1-2, is DGGITQSPKYLFRKEGQNVTLSCEQNLNHDAMYWYRQDPGQGLRLIYYSQIVNDFQKGDIAEGYSVSREKKESFPLTVTSAQKNPTAFYLCASSADRGRVYGYTFGSGTRLTVV.

The CDR3 nucleotides are TGTGCCAGCAGCCCGGCCTACGAGCAGTACTTC. Its protein product is CASSPAYEQYF. The gene calls are TRBV2 and TRBJ2-7; unclear D gene. The V gene lost 6 bases and the J gene lost 2 bases, with 5 bases spanning the gap. This CDR3 has 11 residues. Per the germline V gene, CDR1 is SNHLY and CDR2 is FYNNEI.

The V gene is TRBV19, the J gene TRBJ1-1; TRBD1 matches 9 bases. This CDR3 is 17 amino acids long. Germline assignment: CDR1 LNHDA and CDR2 SQIVND (reference sequence). J was trimmed by 0 bases and V by 0 bases; bases with no gene match: 5. This CDR3 reads CASSIDGTGNMNTEAFF. The CDR3 bases are TGTGCCAGTAGTATAGACGGGACAGGGAACATGAACACTGAAGCTTTCTTT.

The J gene is TRBJ2-5, the V gene TRBV28, with D tentatively TRBD1 (6 bases). The germline V and J ends were trimmed by 6 bases and 3 bases, with 11 bases remaining between them. The CDR3 runs 13 residues. CDR1 is MDHEN and CDR2 is SYDVKM in the germline V gene. This CDR3 is CASRTWTEETQYF. The CDR3 region has the DNA TGTGCCAGCAGGACATGGACAGAAGAGACCCAGTACTTC.

About this clone itself: The junction and the germline gene differ at one end; a read error may be behind it. This chain joins TRBV11-1 and TRBJ1-1; D might be TRBD1 (5 bases). The germline V gene has CDR1 SGHAT and CDR2 FQDESV (reference sequence). This CDR3 is 16 amino acids long. CDR3 sequence: CASRLEGGAGNTEAFF. CDR3 sequence (DNA): TGTGCCAGCAGATTAGAAGGTGGGGCCGGAAACACTGAAGCTTTCTTT.

This clone was counted between two and nine times. This rearrangement joins TRBV9 to TRBJ1-1, with 9 bases aligning to TRBD1. J was trimmed by 4 bases and V by 2 bases; bases with no gene match: 3. Germline CDR1 is SGDLS and CDR2 is YYNGEE. The CDR3 loop spans 14 amino acids. DNA of the CDR3: TGTGCCAGCAGCGTTAAGACAGGGGGCACTGAAGCTTTCTTT. Translated, it gives CASSVKTGGTEAFF.

This chain connects TRBV7-2 to TRBJ2-3; 11 bases line up with TRBD2. The CDR3 is made up of 16 amino acids. Per the germline V gene, CDR1 is SGHTA and CDR2 is FQGNSA. V was clipped by 2 bases and J by 0 bases; unmatched bases: 1. The CDR3 region has the DNA TGTGCCAGCAGCTTAAGGACTAGCGGGAGCACAGATACGCAGTATTTT. This encodes CASSLRTSGSTDTQYF.

The V gene is TRBV5-1, the J gene TRBJ2-5, with 7 positions matching TRBD1. The DNA end is a closer match to TRBJ2-7, so the J assignment may be wrong. The germline gives CDR1 SGHRS, CDR2 YFSETQ. The CDR3 spans 13 residues. The CDR3 DNA sequence: TGCGCCAGCAGCTGGGACAGCTCCTACGAGCAGTACTTC. Its translation is CASSWDSSYEQYF.

V is TRBV28 and J is TRBJ1-2; 8 bases match TRBD1. The CDR3 sequence is 17 residues long. Germline lookup yields CDR1 MDHEN and CDR2 SYDVKM. V dropped 5 bases and J dropped 2; count of bases not matched to a gene: 13. CDR3 residues: CASSLNPGQEFNYGYTF. The CDR3 DNA is TGTGCCAGCAGTCTAAATCCGGGACAGGAATTCAACTATGGCTACACCTTC.

The gene calls are TRBV11-2 and TRBJ2-7; TRBD1 matches at 8 bases. The germline gives CDR1 SGHAT, CDR2 FQNNGV. This CDR3 contains 15 residues. Trimming took 0 bases from V and 5 from J; bases not matched to a gene: 6. The CDR3 loop is CASSLDPGGWNEQYF. The CDR3 DNA follows: TGTGCCAGCAGCTTAGACCCAGGGGGCTGGAACGAGCAGTACTTC.

The chain recombines TRBV7-2 with TRBJ2-7; D is possibly TRBD2 (5 bases). The ends were cut back, 4 bases at V and 1 base at J, with 11 bases in the middle. CDR1 and CDR2 from the germline V gene are SGHTA and FQGNSA. The CDR3 is 14 amino acids. Here the CDR3 reads CASSSSPGSYEQYF. The DNA for the CDR3 is TGTGCCAGCAGCTCAAGCCCGGGGTCCTACGAGCAGTACTTC.

The CDR3 DNA reads as TGTGCCAGCAGCTTAGAGGGGGGGAATGGTGAGCAGTTCTTC. Translating it yields CASSLEGGNGEQFF. This chain connects TRBV11-1 to TRBJ2-1, with a possible D match to TRBD2 (7 bases). Trimming pared 1 base from V and 9 bases from J, leaving 13 bases between. In germline, CDR1 is SGHAT, CDR2 FQDESV (reference sequence). The CDR3 runs 14 residues.

The V call is TRBV9, the J call TRBJ2-3, with 9 bases aligning to TRBD2. Germline V gene data show CDR1 as SGDLS and CDR2 as YYNGEE. The ends lost 2 bases at V and 6 bases at J; junction bases unmatched: 4. The CDR3 length is 14 residues. CDR3 loop: CASSVTSGPDTQYF. The CDR3 DNA reads TGTGCCAGCAGCGTTACTAGCGGGCCGGATACGCAGTATTTT.

This clone was counted a few times. The V call is TRBV6-1, the J call TRBJ1-2; 7 bases align to TRBD1. V was clipped by 6 bases and J by 4 bases; unmatched bases: 8. Germline V gene sequence: CDR1 MNHNS, CDR2 SASEGT. CDR3 length: 14 amino acids. CDR3 residues: CASRSTGVGYGYTF. DNA of the CDR3: TGTGCCAGCAGGAGCACAGGGGTCGGCTATGGCTACACCTTC.

The chain uses TRBV7-2 and TRBJ2-1; D is ambiguous. Germline-derived CDR1 and CDR2 are SGHTA and FQGNSA. The CDR3 has 13 residues. Trimming pared 7 bases from V and 9 bases from J, leaving 16 bases between. CDR3 sequence (DNA): TGTGCCAGCACCTATAAGGGCAGAATTGAGCAGTTCTTC. It is translated as CASTYKGRIEQFF.

The chain carries TRBV5-1 and TRBJ2-2; a possible D gene is TRBD2 (6 bases). Germline V gene lookup returns CDR1 SGHRS and CDR2 YFSETQ. This CDR3 has 15 residues. V was pared by 1 base and J by 4 bases, with 11 bases between. CDR3 sequence: CASSLFAGSTGELFF. DNA for the CDR3: TGCGCCAGCAGCTTGTTTGCGGGAAGCACCGGGGAGCTGTTTTTT.

The V gene is TRBV28, the J gene TRBJ2-5; D is unresolved. Trimming took off 4 bases at V and 2 bases at J, with 11 bases between the two ends. Germline V gene sequence: CDR1 MDHEN, CDR2 SYDVKM. CDR3 size: 14 residues. CDR3 residues: CASSSLGPQETQYF. The CDR3 bases are TGTGCCAGCAGTTCTTTAGGGCCACAAGAGACCCAGTACTTC.

The chain recombines TRBV7-3 with TRBJ2-1, with 15 positions matching TRBD2. This CDR3 has 17 residues. The germline V gene has CDR1 SGHTA and CDR2 FQGTGA. The J segment lost 4 bases and the V segment lost 5 bases, leaving 6 bases of the junction unmatched. This CDR3 reads CASSPGLAGGAYNEQFF. The CDR3 DNA follows: TGTGCCAGCAGCCCAGGACTAGCGGGAGGGGCATACAATGAGCAGTTCTTC.

The chain has TRBV5-6 and TRBJ2-5, with D hard to call. The V end lost 4 bases, the J end lost 3 bases, and 13 bases lay between the germline ends. The CDR3 runs 14 residues. From germline, CDR1 is SGHDT and CDR2 YYEEEE. The CDR3 region is CASSPGSVEETQYF. Written as DNA, the CDR3 is TGTGCCAGCAGCCCCGGATCCGTTGAAGAGACCCAGTACTTC.

This chain links TRBV28 with TRBJ2-1; perhaps TRBD2 as D (7 bases). This CDR3 contains 15 residues. Trimming left V 7 bases short and J 2 bases short, with 15 bases between. The V gene's germline CDR1 is MDHEN and CDR2 SYDVKM. The CDR3 sequence: CASTAGRGAYNEQFF. CDR3 coding DNA: TGTGCCAGCACCGCTGGGAGGGGGGCCTACAATGAGCAGTTCTTC.